The clone carrying this T cell receptor (beta chain) was observed a single time. The data were taken from a study of T cell changes during pregnancy in multiple sclerosis. The CDR3 spans 11 residues. Germline V gene sequence: CDR1 MNHEY, CDR2 SVGAGI. V was pared by 6 bases and J by 12 bases, with 11 bases between. The repertoire was sequenced with immunoSEQ multiplex PCR; TCRdb's copy has only in-frame clones and lacks some. The sample yields around 50,000 clones, about 91% seen once. The source of this sequence is a female donor with multiple sclerosis, enrolled in a pregnancy study. The V gene is TRBV6-5, the J gene TRBJ1-4; no reliable D call. Sequencing used CD4+ T cells from peripheral blood mononuclear cells, obtained in the second trimester of pregnancy. The CDR3 nucleotides are TGTGCCAGCAGATTTCTTGAGGAACTGTTTTTT. Its protein product is CASRFLEELFF.